Listed below are T cell receptor beta chains from one sample, sequenced in a study of CD4 T cell repertoires in COVID-19. Some clones are missing from TCRdb's copy, which holds only in-frame ones; the method was immunoSEQ multiplex PCR. Counted here are over 75,000 clones, 83% occurring once; the ten biggest clones make up about 0.5%. Sample: CD4+ T cells from peripheral blood, taken after recovery from COVID-19. The origin of the receptors is a human donor who had COVID-19. The CDR3 runs from the conserved cysteine through the conserved F or W. The order of the fields is CDR3 DNA, CDR3 protein, clone size, J gene, V gene, D gene. The D gene is left open where the match is weak. Not every row has a clone size; where given, it reads once, few, many or a size class.

DNA: TGTGCCAGCAGCCAGAGGGACCAAGGTGGCTACACCTTC; CDR3: CASSQRDQGGYTF; size: NA; J: TRBJ1-2; V: TRBV3-1/TRBV3-2; D: NA
DNA: TGTGCCAGCAGCCTACTACAGGGAAACGGCTACACCTTC; CDR3: CASSLLQGNGYTF; size: NA; J: TRBJ1-2; V: TRBV3-1/TRBV3-2; D: NA
DNA: TGTGCCAGCTCACCAAAGGGACAGCAATACTATGGCTACACCTTC; CDR3: CASSPKGQQYYGYTF; size: NA; J: TRBJ1-2; V: TRBV18; D: TRBD1
DNA: TGTGCCAGCACCCATGGTCGGGCGGAGAGCACAGATACGCAGTATTTT; CDR3: CASTHGRAESTDTQYF; size: few; J: TRBJ2-3; V: TRBV6-6; D: NA
DNA: TGTGCCAGCAGCCGGGGACTAGATACGCAGTATTTT; CDR3: CASSRGLDTQYF; size: NA; J: TRBJ2-3; V: TRBV6-5; D: NA
DNA: TGTGCCAGCAGCTTAGGCGGGGTGGCTGAAGCTTTCTTT; CDR3: CASSLGGVAEAFF; size: NA; J: TRBJ1-1; V: TRBV7-9; D: NA
DNA: TGTGCCAGCAGCCAAGATACTAGAGCCGCCGAGCAGTACTTC; CDR3: CASSQDTRAAEQYF; size: NA; J: TRBJ2-7; V: TRBV3-1/TRBV3-2; D: NA
DNA: TGTGCCAGCAGTGAATATAGCATTAACTACGAGCAGTACTTC; CDR3: CASSEYSINYEQYF; size: few; J: TRBJ2-7; V: TRBV25-1; D: NA
DNA: TGTGCCAGCTCACCACCGTCAGGGAGGTACGAGCAGTACTTC; CDR3: CASSPPSGRYEQYF; size: NA; J: TRBJ2-7; V: TRBV18; D: NA
DNA: TGTGCCAGCAGTTTGGTAGCGGACAGGCGAAATGAGCAGTTCTTC; CDR3: CASSLVADRRNEQFF; size: NA; J: TRBJ2-1; V: TRBV28; D: NA
DNA: TGTGCCAGCAGCTTGATTCTAGCGGGGGCATACGAGCAGTACTTC; CDR3: CASSLILAGAYEQYF; size: NA; J: TRBJ2-7; V: TRBV7-2; D: TRBD2
DNA: TGTGCCAGCCTTCGGCAGGCCGATAATTCACCCCTCCACTTT; CDR3: CASLRQADNSPLHF; size: NA; J: TRBJ1-6; V: TRBV6-5; D: NA
DNA: TGTGCCAGCAGTCTTTCGGGCAGGTCCTACGAGCAGTACTTC; CDR3: CASSLSGRSYEQYF; size: NA; J: TRBJ2-7; V: TRBV27; D: NA
DNA: TGTGCCAGCAGTGAGGAGGCGGGCACCGGGGAGCTGTTTTTT; CDR3: CASSEEAGTGELFF; size: NA; J: TRBJ2-2; V: TRBV6-4; D: NA
DNA: TGCGCCAGCAGCTTGAGGGGTGGCACTGAAGCTTTCTTT; CDR3: CASSLRGGTEAFF; size: NA; J: TRBJ1-1; V: TRBV5-1; D: NA
DNA: TGTGCCACCAGCCCTCGGCTGACAGATACGCAGTATTTT; CDR3: CATSPRLTDTQYF; size: once; J: TRBJ2-3; V: TRBV15; D: NA
DNA: TGTGCCAGCAGCCAGGGGTTGTATGTGAACCTTGCGCAGTTCTTC; CDR3: CASSQGLYVNLAQFF; size: NA; J: TRBJ2-1; V: TRBV4-2; D: NA
DNA: TGTGCCAGCAGTGAGATGAGGTCCGGGGAGCAGTACTTC; CDR3: CASSEMRSGEQYF; size: once; J: TRBJ2-7; V: TRBV6-4; D: NA
DNA: TGCGCCAGCAGCTTCGGACAGGGGGCGATTTCCACTGAAGCTTTCTTT; CDR3: CASSFGQGAISTEAFF; size: NA; J: TRBJ1-1; V: TRBV5-1; D: TRBD1
DNA: TGTGCCAGTAGTGACAGCCGGGCCAAAAACATTCAGTACTTC; CDR3: CASSDSRAKNIQYF; size: NA; J: TRBJ2-4; V: TRBV19; D: NA
DNA: TGCGCCAGCAGCTCATACAATGAGCAGTTCTTC; CDR3: CASSSYNEQFF; size: NA; J: TRBJ2-1; V: TRBV5-1; D: NA
DNA: TGTGCCAGCTCACCCCCTGGGATCTACAATGAGCAGTTCTTC; CDR3: CASSPPGIYNEQFF; size: once; J: TRBJ2-1; V: TRBV18; D: NA
DNA: TGTGCCAGCTCACCAAAGAGGGGCAATCAGCCCCAGCATTTT; CDR3: CASSPKRGNQPQHF; size: NA; J: TRBJ1-5; V: TRBV18; D: NA
DNA: TGTGCCAGCAAGGTCGGAAGCGGTCGCCGCCTGGGGAACACAGATACGCAGTATTTT; CDR3: CASKVGSGRRLGNTDTQYF; size: NA; J: TRBJ2-3; V: TRBV27; D: NA
DNA: TGTGCCAGCAGCTCTCTTAGCGGGAGTTCCGCCAATGAGCAGTTCTTC; CDR3: CASSSLSGSSANEQFF; size: NA; J: TRBJ2-1; V: TRBV11-2; D: TRBD2